What follows are 15 T cell receptor beta chains derived from one specimen sequenced in a study of T cells in localized non-small cell lung cancer. Repertoires were generated with immunoSEQ multiplex PCR, while TCRdb's copy carries only in-frame clones and drops some. Of approximately 65,000 clones detected, roughly 79% appear once; the ten largest clones hold under 5%. Source: PBMCs, taken before any cancer treatment. The receptors come from a man aged 40-75 years with stage II lung adenocarcinoma.

This sequence joins TRBV11-2 and TRBJ1-1; D remains unclear. The CDR3 covers 16 residues. V shed 0 bases and J shed 11 bases, with 22 bases lying between them. Germline V lookup: CDR1 SGHAT, CDR2 FQNNGV. CDR3 nucleotide sequence: TGTGCCAGCAGCTTAGACATGGGCCAGGACCTGGCGGGGGCTTTCTTT. This encodes CASSLDMGQDLAGAFF.

The chain carries TRBV19 and TRBJ2-6; D may be TRBD1 (5 bases). CDR3 length equals 15 residues. V lost 8 bases and J 1 base, leaving 12 bases between the germline ends. Germline V gene sequence: CDR1 LNHDA, CDR2 SQIVND (reference sequence). In nucleotides, the CDR3 is TGTGCCAGTCGCCTTGCAGGGTCTGGGGCCAACGTCCTGACTTTC. Its translation is CASRLAGSGANVLTF.

The chain recombines TRBV6-6 with TRBJ1-5, with 7 bases aligning to TRBD1. CDR1 is MNHNY and CDR2 is SVGAGI in the germline V gene (reference sequence). Trimming cost V 6 bases and J 0 bases; bases outside gene matches: 8. This CDR3 spans 16 amino acids. CDR3 in DNA: TGTGCCAGCAGCTCATGGACAGGCGGTAGCAATCAGCCCCAGCATTTT. This codes for CASSSWTGGSNQPQHF.

The CDR3 sequence is CASSLVGGSYNEQFF. The CDR3 DNA sequence: TGTGCCAGCAGCTTAGTAGGGGGTTCCTACAATGAGCAGTTCTTC. The rearrangement uses TRBV7-2 and TRBJ2-1, with D possibly TRBD1 on 6 matching bases. V was trimmed by 1 base and J by 1 base, leaving 8 bases between them. Looked up from germline, CDR1 is SGHTA and CDR2 is FQGNSA. The CDR3 contains 15 residues.

In this sample, this clone turned up once. V and J are TRBV2 and TRBJ2-5, with TRBD1 matching 10 bases. CDR1 is SNHLY, CDR2 FYNNEI, per germline. V lost 6 bases, J lost 4 bases, and 5 bases stayed unmatched. This CDR3 contains 14 residues. Written as DNA, the CDR3 is TGTGCCAGCAGCCGGGACAGGGGTTTAGAGACCCAGTACTTC. Amino acids: CASSRDRGLETQYF. Full variable domain (rest looked up from reference TRBV2 and TRBJ2-5): EPEVTQTPSHQVTQMGQEVILRCVPISNHLYFYWYRQILGQKVEFLVSFYNNEISEKSEIFDDQFSVERPDGSNFTLKIRSTKLEDSAMYFCASSRDRGLETQYFGPGTRLLVL.

About this clone: The sample contains more than one DNA sequence encoding this CDR3. The chain recombines TRBV18 with TRBJ2-2; D is unresolved. The CDR3 spans 14 residues. Germline loops: CDR1 KGHSH, CDR2 LQKENI. Trimming removed 3 bases at V and 4 bases at J, with 9 bases between. CDR3 residues: CASSPDRTTGELFF. CDR3 in DNA: TGTGCCAGCTCACCTGACCGAACCACCGGGGAGCTGTTTTTT.

The chain combines TRBV27 with TRBJ1-5, with D unclear. The CDR3 totals 12 residues. Trimming left V 7 bases short and J 3 bases short, with 7 bases between. Germline V lookup: CDR1 MNHEY, CDR2 SMNVEV (reference sequence). Written as DNA, the CDR3 is TGTGCCAGCATGGGCCTCAATCAGCCCCAGCATTTT. It encodes CASMGLNQPQHF.

The gene calls are TRBV6-1 and TRBJ1-1, with 7 bases identical to TRBD1. After removal of 0 bases from V and 3 bases from J, the junction contained 4 bases not matched to a gene. The germline V gene encodes CDR1 MNHNS and CDR2 SASEGT. The CDR3 contains 15 residues. CDR3 in amino acids: CASSEAPGGHTEAFF. The CDR3 bases are TGTGCCAGCAGTGAAGCCCCAGGGGGGCACACTGAAGCTTTCTTT.

The chain is built from TRBV5-1 and TRBJ2-7; 8 bases line up with TRBD1. Germline V gives CDR1 SGHRS, CDR2 YFSETQ. Germline trimming cut 0 bases from V and 4 bases from J; bases unmatched to any gene: 15. This CDR3 has 18 residues. The CDR3 sequence: CASSLGRTGQGALYEQYF. DNA for the CDR3: TGCGCCAGCAGCTTGGGTCGTACAGGGCAGGGGGCCTTATACGAGCAGTACTTC.

The chain links TRBV28 to TRBJ1-2; possible D gene TRBD1, 5 bases. The V end lost 3 bases, the J end lost 3 bases, and 8 bases lay between the germline ends. The germline gives CDR1 MDHEN, CDR2 SYDVKM. The CDR3 consists of 13 residues. CDR3 sequence (DNA): TGTGCCAGCAGTTTCGGGGACCACTATGGCTACACCTTC. It encodes CASSFGDHYGYTF.

The chain carries TRBV6-6 and TRBJ2-4, with D uncertain. Trimming removed 8 bases at V and 0 bases at J, with 5 bases between. The length of the CDR3 is 12 residues. The germline CDR1 and CDR2 sequences are MNHNY and SVGAGI (reference sequence). The CDR3 sequence is CASGVAKNIQYF. The CDR3 DNA follows: TGTGCCAGCGGGGTAGCCAAAAACATTCAGTACTTC.

The chain uses TRBV5-5 and TRBJ2-1; D not certain. The V gene lost 4 bases and the J gene lost 6 bases, with 5 bases spanning the gap. The germline gives CDR1 SGHKS, CDR2 YYEKEE (reference sequence). This CDR3 is 11 amino acids long. CDR3 in DNA: TGTGCCAGCAGCCGGATCAATGAGCAGTTCTTC. It yields the protein CASSRINEQFF.

The gene calls are TRBV5-1 and TRBJ2-3, with 14 positions matching TRBD2. J gave up 4 bases and V 4 bases, and 5 bases lay outside the gene matches. The length of the CDR3 is 16 residues. Per germline, CDR1 SGHRS and CDR2 YFSETQ. CDR3 amino acids: CASSTGLAGGPDTQYF. The CDR3 bases are TGCGCCAGCAGCACCGGACTAGCGGGAGGCCCAGATACGCAGTATTTT. The full variable domain, rest sourced from reference TRBV5-1 and TRBJ2-3, is KAGVTQTPRYLIKTRGQQVTLSCSPISGHRSVSWYQQTPGQGLQFLFEYFSETQRNKGNFPGRFSGRQFSNSRSEMNVSTLELGDSALYLCASSTGLAGGPDTQYFGPGTRLTVL.

The chain recombines TRBV6-5 with TRBJ2-7; D is uncertain. Germline-derived CDR1 and CDR2 are MNHEY and SVGAGI. V was clipped by 4 bases and J by 4 bases, with 11 bases between them. CDR3 length equals 13 residues. CDR3 nucleotides: TGTGCCAGCAGTTCTGGGCGAGTATACGAGCAGTACTTC. Its translation: CASSSGRVYEQYF.

The rearrangement links TRBV11-1 to TRBJ2-7, with 12 bases matching TRBD1. Germline CDR1 is SGHAT and CDR2 is FQDESV (reference sequence). Trimming removed 5 bases from V and 7 bases from J; junction bases left unmatched: 9. This CDR3 contains 15 residues. The CDR3 is CASSLGTGGYEEQYF. The CDR3, as DNA: TGTGCCAGCAGCCTAGGGACAGGGGGCTACGAGGAGCAGTACTTC.